These T cell receptor beta chains were read from a single sample in a study of blood T cell repertoires in COVID-19. TCRdb's table, derived via immunoSEQ multiplex PCR, lists solely in-frame clones and lacks some. There are 150,000 to 200,000 clones in the sample; roughly 80% occur only once, and around 7.3% lies in the top ten. Source material: peripheral blood. The receptors were gathered from a woman between 65 and 79 years old with COVID-19, enrolled during active disease. CDR3s include the opening cysteine and the closing phenylalanine or tryptophan. The order of the fields is D gene, clone size, J gene, V gene, CDR3 DNA, CDR3 protein. The D gene is left open where the match is weak. Clone sizes are given selectively: once, few, many, or a class where the clone is expanded.

. . TRBJ2-7 TRBV3-1/TRBV3-2 TGTGCCAGCAGCCTTCTGGCGGCGCCCAGGGGCGAGCAGTACTTC CASSLLAAPRGEQYF
TRBD1 . TRBJ1-1 TRBV29-1 TGCAGCGTTGAAGATGTCAGGGGGTCACTGAACACTGAAGCTTTCTTT CSVEDVRGSLNTEAFF
TRBD1 . TRBJ2-6 TRBV2 TGTGCCAGCAGTGAGGACAGGTCGGCCAACGTCCTGACTTTC CASSEDRSANVLTF
TRBD1 . TRBJ1-4 TRBV10-3 TGTGCCATCAGTGGAAGTCAGGGGGCAGCTAATGAAAAACTGTTTTTT CAISGSQGAANEKLFF
. . TRBJ1-1 TRBV29-1 TGCAGCGTTGAATATCCAGGGGTGAACACTGAAGCTTTCTTT CSVEYPGVNTEAFF
TRBD2 . TRBJ2-1 TRBV30 TGTGCCTACACCGGGGGGGGTAGAACGATTGAGCAGTTCTTC CAYTGGGRTIEQFF
. . TRBJ1-2 TRBV5-6 TGTGCCAGCAGCTTATCGGGATCCTATGGCTACACCTTC CASSLSGSYGYTF
. . TRBJ2-5 TRBV14 TGTGCCAGCAGCCAGGTCGGAGAGACCCAGTACTTC CASSQVGETQYF
TRBD1 . TRBJ2-4 TRBV2 TGTGCCAGCAGTGAAATTTTGTATCTGGGGGACAGGGGAAACATTCAGTACTTC CASSEILYLGDRGNIQYF
. . TRBJ2-2 TRBV19 TGTGCCAGTAGTCCTGGGGCCGGTCGGGGGACCGGGGAGCTGTTTTTT CASSPGAGRGTGELFF
TRBD2 . TRBJ2-1 TRBV6-5 TGTGCCAGCAGCTCGGGACTAGCGCCTTACAATGAGCAGTTCTTC CASSSGLAPYNEQFF
. . TRBJ2-3 TRBV7-8 TGTGCCAGCAGCTTCGAGCTAGTCGCAGATACGCAGTATTTT CASSFELVADTQYF
TRBD2 . TRBJ2-1 TRBV30 TGTGCCTGGAGTGCTTCGTTGCTAGCGGGAGGCAATGAGCAGTTCTTC CAWSASLLAGGNEQFF
. once TRBJ2-5 TRBV21-1 TGTGCCAGCAGCAAAGCCAAAACAGGGGACCAAGAGACCCAGTACTTC CASSKAKTGDQETQYF
. . TRBJ2-5 TRBV11-3 TGTGCCAGCAGCTTAGAGTCAGGGGGGAAGACCCAGTACTTC CASSLESGGKTQYF
. . TRBJ2-5 TRBV5-4 TGTGCCAGCAGCGTAGGACAGCAAGAGACCCAGTACTTC CASSVGQQETQYF
. . TRBJ2-3 TRBV7-3 TGTGCCAGCAGCTTAACGGCCCGCTCTTTGGATACGCAGTATTTT CASSLTARSLDTQYF
TRBD2 . TRBJ2-2 TRBV5-6 TGTGCCAGCAGCCCGGGACTAGACACCGGGGAGCTGTTTTTT CASSPGLDTGELFF
TRBD2 few TRBJ2-5 TRBV5-6 TGTGCCAGCAGCTTGTTCGGGACTAGCGGGCGACAAGAGACCCAGTACTTC CASSLFGTSGRQETQYF
. . TRBJ1-6 TRBV5-6 TGTGCCAGCAGCCAGGACAGCTTCTATAATTCACCCCTCCACTTT CASSQDSFYNSPLHF
TRBD2 few TRBJ2-1 TRBV18 TGTGCCAGCTCACCCGGGAGGGAGACTAGCGGGATCAATGAGCAGTTCTTC CASSPGRETSGINEQFF
. . TRBJ2-1 TRBV5-1 TGCGCCAGCAGCCCCGGGACTCCGACATACAATGAGCAGTTCTTC CASSPGTPTYNEQFF
TRBD1 many TRBJ1-2 TRBV19 TGTGCCAGTAGTATGGACAGGATCGGGCGGTCCCGTGGCTACACCTTC CASSMDRIGRSRGYTF
. . TRBJ1-4 TRBV5-4 TGTGCCAGCAGCCGAGGAGGGAGGGATAATGAAAAACTGTTTTTT CASSRGGRDNEKLFF
TRBD2 . TRBJ2-2 TRBV11-3 TGTGCCAGCAGCTTGGCTAGCGGGAATACCGGGAACACCGGGGAGCTGTTTTTT CASSLASGNTGNTGELFF
. . TRBJ1-5 TRBV10-3 TGTGCCATCAGTGCGGGAGGCGAGAGCAATCAGCCCCAGCATTTT CAISAGGESNQPQHF
TRBD2 . TRBJ2-5 TRBV19 TGTGCCAGTAGTATTAGTACTAGCGAGGAGACCCAGTACTTC CASSISTSEETQYF
. . TRBJ2-2 TRBV5-1 TGCGCCAGCAGCTTGGTGCTAGGACAGCCCGGGGAGCTGTTTTTT CASSLVLGQPGELFF
. . TRBJ1-6 TRBV18 TGTGCCAGCTCACGAAAGTCCGATACTGCGGAAAATTCACCCCTCCACTTT CASSRKSDTAENSPLHF
TRBD1 . TRBJ1-2 TRBV28 TGTGCCAGCAGGGGACAGTTGGTCTATGGCTACACCTTC CASRGQLVYGYTF
TRBD1 . TRBJ2-2 TRBV19 TGTGCCAGTAGTGGAGGGACAGGCTACACCGGGGAGCTGTTTTTT CASSGGTGYTGELFF
. . TRBJ1-2 TRBV7-8 TGTGCCAGCAGCTTAGATAGCGCGTTTGGCTACACCTTC CASSLDSAFGYTF
. . TRBJ1-6 TRBV7-9 TGTGCCAGCAGCACTGCAGGCAGGGGACAAAATTCACCCCTCCACTTT CASSTAGRGQNSPLHF
TRBD1 . TRBJ2-5 TRBV5-6 TGTGCCAGCAGCTCCCGGGACAGGACAGAGACCCAGTACTTC CASSSRDRTETQYF
TRBD2 . TRBJ2-1 TRBV14 TGTGCCAGCAGTGAATTCGGGGCGGGAGGGACGCGAGAGCAGTTCTTC CASSEFGAGGTREQFF
. . TRBJ1-1 TRBV6-2/TRBV6-3 TGTGCCAGCAGCCGAGGTGGTGAAGGGGAGGGTACTGAAGCTTTCTTT CASSRGGEGEGTEAFF
TRBD2 . TRBJ2-1 TRBV7-2 TGTGCCAGCAGCTTAGGACTAGCGGGAGCCCTTGAGCAGTTCTTC CASSLGLAGALEQFF
TRBD1 . TRBJ1-4 TRBV4-2 TGTGCCAGCAGCCAAGCTGACAGGGGGCAAGATGAAAAACTGTTTTTT CASSQADRGQDEKLFF
. . TRBJ2-3 TRBV2 TGTGCCAGCAGTGATAACGGGATAGGCACAGATACGCAGTATTTT CASSDNGIGTDTQYF
TRBD1 . TRBJ2-5 TRBV6-2/TRBV6-3 TGTGCCAGCACCCCTAGTGGGACAGGGCGAGGAGAGACCCAGTACTTC CASTPSGTGRGETQYF
TRBD2 . TRBJ2-1 TRBV2 TGTGCCAGCAGATCGACTAGCGGGAGGGAGGGTGAGCAGTTCTTC CASRSTSGREGEQFF
. once TRBJ1-3 TRBV9 TGTGCCAGCCGCGGTATCTCTGGAAACACCATATATTTT CASRGISGNTIYF
. . TRBJ1-2 TRBV20-1 TGCAGTGCTAGTAAATCCCCCGACAGCAACTATGGCTACACCTTC CSASKSPDSNYGYTF